Each of the 23 T cell receptor beta chains below was sequenced from the same sample in a study of T cell responses to AZD1222 COVID-19 vaccine. Only in-frame clones appear in the TCRdb table, and some are missing; sequencing was by immunoSEQ multiplex PCR. The repertoire consists of 90,000 to 120,000 clones, with around 89% occurring once and the leading ten covering approximately 7%. The material was peripheral blood, obtained on day 0 of AZD1222 vaccination. These receptors were collected from an adult in good health.

A single count supports this clone. Different DNA sequences within this sample yield the same CDR3. This chain links TRBV11-3 with TRBJ2-7; weak D call: TRBD1 (6 bases). The germline CDR1 and CDR2 sequences are SGHNT and YENEEA. The CDR3 is made up of 16 amino acids. The V end lost 8 bases, the J end lost 4 bases, and 24 bases lay between the germline ends. CDR3 sequence: CASGGGTGTTVYEQYF. In DNA form, the CDR3 reads TGTGCCAGCGGAGGCGGCACCGGGACAACGGTTTACGAGCAGTACTTC.

The rearrangement joins TRBV27 to TRBJ1-1; maybe TRBD1 (5 bases). The CDR3 is made up of 16 amino acids. Germline V CDR1 and CDR2: MNHEY, SMNVEV (reference sequence). V was cut by 5 bases and J by 4 bases, with 20 bases left in between. The CDR3 sequence is CASSPLGGGWGTEAFF. CDR3 DNA: TGTGCCAGCAGTCCCCTGGGGGGGGGATGGGGCACTGAAGCTTTCTTT.

In this sample, this clone turned up a few times. CDR3 DNA: TGTGCCAGCAGCTTTCGTCCAGCGGAGCAAGAGACCCAGTACTTC. Protein product: CASSFRPAEQETQYF. The rearrangement joins TRBV11-2 to TRBJ2-5; the D gene is possibly TRBD2 (5 bases). V lost 3 bases to trimming and J lost 2 bases, with 13 bases between them. Looked up from germline, CDR1 is SGHAT and CDR2 is FQNNGV. The CDR3 has 15 amino acids.

The V gene is TRBV7-3, the J gene TRBJ2-7, with D perhaps TRBD1 (5 bases). The CDR3 loop spans 14 amino acids. Looked up from germline, CDR1 is SGHTA and CDR2 is FQGTGA. V was pared by 5 bases and J by 5 bases, with 16 bases between. For the CDR3, the DNA is TGTGCCAGCAGCCCAACGGGCAGGGCCCACGAGCAGTACTTC. Its protein product is CASSPTGRAHEQYF. Complete variable domain (other parts from reference TRBV7-3 and TRBJ2-7): GAGVSQTPSNKVTEKGKYVELRCDPISGHTALYWYRQSLGQGPEFLIYFQGTGAADDSGLPNDRFFAVRPEGSVSTLKIQRTERGDSAVYLCASSPTGRAHEQYFGPGTRLTVT.

This sequence joins TRBV7-9 and TRBJ1-6, with D perhaps TRBD1 (6 bases). The germline V gene encodes CDR1 SEHNR and CDR2 FQNEAQ (reference sequence). V gave up 6 bases and J gave up 7 bases, with 16 bases separating them. CDR3 length: 15 residues. CDR3 residues: CASRSDRQANSPLHF. Here the CDR3 DNA reads TGTGCCAGCAGGTCAGACCGACAGGCCAATTCACCCCTCCACTTT.

The chain recombines TRBV9 with TRBJ2-3, with 7 bases fitting TRBD2. V shed 1 base, J shed 3 bases, and the junction held 5 bases outside the gene matches. Germline lookup yields CDR1 SGDLS and CDR2 YYNGEE. This CDR3 contains 15 residues. The CDR3 is CASSVTWEGTDTQYF. The CDR3 DNA reads as TGTGCCAGCAGCGTAACCTGGGAGGGGACAGATACGCAGTATTTT.

By sample share, this clone is hyperexpanded. The J gene is TRBJ2-5, the V gene TRBV4-3; D may be TRBD1 or TRBD2 (5 bases each). In germline, CDR1 is LGHNA, CDR2 YSLEER. The CDR3 totals 15 residues. The V end was cut by 0 bases, the J end by 1 base, with 9 bases between. Here the CDR3 reads CASSQDWGIQETQYF. The CDR3 DNA sequence: TGCGCCAGCAGCCAAGATTGGGGGATCCAAGAGACCCAGTACTTC.

This CDR3 reads CASSIAGQGTYEQYF. In DNA form, the CDR3 reads TGTGCCAGTAGTATAGCCGGACAGGGGACGTACGAGCAGTACTTC. This sequence joins TRBV19 and TRBJ2-7; 9 bases are shared with TRBD1. The germline V gene has CDR1 LNHDA and CDR2 SQIVND (reference sequence). The junction had 5 bases not matched to a gene; V was cut back by 1 base and J by 4 bases. The CDR3 covers 15 residues. The whole variable domain, remainder taken from reference TRBV19 and TRBJ2-7, is DGGITQSPKYLFRKEGQNVTLSCEQNLNHDAMYWYRQDPGQGLRLIYYSQIVNDFQKGDIAEGYSVSREKKESFPLTVTSAQKNPTAFYLCASSIAGQGTYEQYFGPGTRLTVT.

In its sample, this clone was seen a few times. V and J are TRBV7-3 and TRBJ2-7, with 9 bases matching TRBD2. The germline V gene encodes CDR1 SGHTA and CDR2 FQGTGA. The V segment lost 5 bases and the J segment 4 bases; nucleotides outside the gene matches: 18. This CDR3 spans 18 amino acids. CDR3 sequence (DNA): TGTGCCAGCAGCCCAACGTTAGCGGGAGTGGTCAGTTTTTACGAGCAGTACTTC. This gives the protein CASSPTLAGVVSFYEQYF.

The genes are TRBV28 and TRBJ1-5; TRBD1 aligns across 7 bases. The CDR3 consists of 14 residues. Germline trimming cut 10 bases from V and 2 bases from J; bases unmatched to any gene: 8. The germline CDR1 and CDR2 sequences are MDHEN and SYDVKM. The CDR3 region is CATCVQGGNQPQHF. CDR3 sequence (DNA): TGTGCCACATGCGTTCAGGGGGGCAATCAGCCCCAGCATTTT.

The chain uses TRBV28 and TRBJ1-2, with TRBD1 as a possible D gene (5 bases). This CDR3 has 15 amino acids. V lost 6 bases and J 10 bases, leaving 24 bases between the germline ends. Germline loops: CDR1 MDHEN, CDR2 SYDVKM. The chain's CDR3 is CASSKNPWARAFYTF. The CDR3 DNA sequence: TGTGCCAGCAGCAAAAATCCCTGGGCCAGGGCGTTCTACACCTTC.

This sequence joins TRBV4-1 and TRBJ1-5; D may be TRBD1 (5 bases). The V gene lost 1 base and the J gene lost 3 bases, with 10 bases spanning the gap. There are 15 residues in the CDR3. Per the germline V gene, CDR1 is MGHRA and CDR2 is YSYEKL. Here the CDR3 DNA reads TGCGCCAGCAGCCAAGGGACAATCCCCAATCAGCCCCAGCATTTT. Translation: CASSQGTIPNQPQHF.

The chain recombines TRBV4-3 with TRBJ2-7; 9 bases line up with TRBD2. The V gene's germline CDR1 is LGHNA and CDR2 YSLEER. The CDR3 is 15 amino acids. The trim removed 5 bases at V and 1 base at J, leaving 6 bases unmatched. The CDR3 bases are TGCGCCAGCAGCTTTCGACTAGCGGAGTCCTACGAGCAGTACTTC. Its protein is CASSFRLAESYEQYF.

The genes are TRBV29-1 and TRBJ1-1, with a weak D call TRBD1 (6 bases). Germline V gene data show CDR1 as SQVTM and CDR2 as ANQGSEA. V was clipped by 6 bases and J by 0 bases, with 14 bases between them. This CDR3 has 14 amino acids. CDR3 in amino acids: CSVAKTGLNTEAFF. In nucleotides, the CDR3 is TGCAGCGTAGCCAAAACAGGGCTGAACACTGAAGCTTTCTTT.

V and J are TRBV3-1 (or the pseudogene TRBV3-2) and TRBJ2-1; 11 positions match TRBD2. Germline values: CDR1 LGHDT, CDR2 YNNKEL (reference sequence). J lost 7 bases, V lost 5 bases, and 13 bases had no gene match. There are 17 residues in the CDR3. The CDR3 is CASSSRGLAGPRNEQFF. The CDR3 DNA reads as TGTGCCAGCAGCTCCCGAGGACTAGCGGGCCCTCGGAATGAGCAGTTCTTC.

This clone appeared once. The J gene is TRBJ2-1, the V gene TRBV11-2; D call uncertain. Trimming shortened V by 3 bases and J by 0 bases, and 9 bases separated the two germline ends. CDR3 length equals 15 residues. CDR1 is SGHAT, CDR2 FQNNGV, per germline. CDR3 in amino acids: CASSLGQTSYNEQFF. CDR3 coding DNA: TGTGCCAGCAGCTTGGGCCAGACCTCCTACAATGAGCAGTTCTTC.

The chain recombines TRBV5-1 with TRBJ1-6, with 10 bases matching TRBD1. Germline lookup yields CDR1 SGHRS and CDR2 YFSETQ. J lost 10 bases, V lost 4 bases, and 8 bases had no gene match. The CDR3 length is 15 residues. The CDR3 loop reads CASSPGTGARSPLHF. The DNA for the CDR3 is TGCGCCAGCAGCCCCGGGACAGGGGCTCGATCACCCCTCCACTTT.

CDR3 protein: CASNLENTIYF. The CDR3 DNA follows: TGTGCCAGCAATTTGGAAAACACCATATATTTT. The rearrangement uses TRBV28 and TRBJ1-3; unclear D gene. Germline lookup yields CDR1 MDHEN and CDR2 SYDVKM. Trimming stripped 7 bases from V and 6 bases from J, with 7 bases between. The CDR3 contains 11 residues.

V and J are TRBV7-8 and TRBJ1-5, with D possibly matching TRBD1 (6 bases). Trimming removed 5 bases at V and 6 bases at J, with 14 bases between. The CDR3 contains 14 residues. Germline CDR1 reads SGHVS; CDR2 reads FQNEAQ. In DNA, the CDR3 is TGTGCCAGCAGCACGTACAGGGTTTCTCAGCCCCAGCATTTT. Its translation is CASSTYRVSQPQHF.

The chain couples TRBV7-9 to TRBJ2-5; D may be TRBD1 (6 bases). V was clipped by 3 bases and J by 5 bases, with 13 bases between them. The CDR3 contains 14 residues. Germline V gene sequence: CDR1 SEHNR, CDR2 FQNEAQ (reference sequence). This CDR3 is CASSFLYDRETQYF. CDR3 DNA sequence: TGTGCCAGCAGCTTCTTGTACGACAGGGAGACCCAGTACTTC.

The J gene is TRBJ2-1, the V gene TRBV3-1 (or the pseudogene TRBV3-2); 8 nucleotides align to TRBD2. The CDR3 has 18 residues. J lost 2 bases, V lost 1 base, and 10 bases had no gene match. The germline gives CDR1 LGHDT, CDR2 YNNKEL (reference sequence). The CDR3 DNA reads TGTGCCAGCAGCCAAGGGTCTGGGCTAGCGGGCACCTACAATGAGCAGTTCTTC. Translating it yields CASSQGSGLAGTYNEQFF.

The J gene is TRBJ1-5, the V gene TRBV28, with TRBD1 matching 7 bases. The germline gives CDR1 MDHEN, CDR2 SYDVKM. V shed 2 bases and J 2 bases; nucleotides not matched to a gene: 6. This CDR3 region has 16 residues. In nucleotides, the CDR3 is TGTGCCAGCAGTTTAGAGTCCAGGGGGGGCAATCAGCCCCAGCATTTT. Its translation is CASSLESRGGNQPQHF.

This chain uses TRBV19 with TRBJ2-2; D is possibly TRBD1 (5 bases). Trimming took off 7 bases at V and 0 bases at J, with 12 bases between the two ends. Germline V gene data show CDR1 as LNHDA and CDR2 as SQIVND (reference sequence). The CDR3 length is 15 residues. CDR3 DNA sequence: TGTGCCAGTATCGCGACAGTTTCGAACACCGGGGAGCTGTTTTTT. It translates to CASIATVSNTGELFF.